These T cell receptor beta chains were read from a single sample in a study of OX40 agonist ivuxolimab in advanced cancers. Clones were sequenced by immunoSEQ multiplex PCR, and TCRdb holds only the in-frame ones, with some missing. The sample contains approximately 7,000 clones, about 94% of which appear only once. This sample comprised CD4+ or CD8+ T cells sorted from blood, obtained in a trial of the OX40 agonist ivuxolimab. These receptors all stem from an adult with an advanced solid tumor such as melanoma, head and neck, liver or kidney cancer. Both conserved end residues are part of each CDR3. The D gene is left open where the match is weak. The size of a clone is reported for some rows only, either as once, few or many, or as a class for expanded clones.

D gene: -; clone size: -; V gene: TRBV12-5; J gene: TRBJ2-5; CDR3 DNA: TGTGCTAGTGCCCTTGGAACGACCCAAGAGACCCAGTACTTC; CDR3 protein: CASALGTTQETQYF
D gene: TRBD1; clone size: -; V gene: TRBV4-1; J gene: TRBJ2-7; CDR3 DNA: TGCGCCAGCAGCCAACAACAGGGGGCTAGTTACTACGAGCAGTACTTC; CDR3 protein: CASSQQQGASYYEQYF
D gene: -; clone size: -; V gene: TRBV6-5; J gene: TRBJ2-1; CDR3 DNA: TGTGCCAGCAGTTCCGCGATCATTCGTAACAATGAGCAGTTCTTC; CDR3 protein: CASSSAIIRNNEQFF
D gene: -; clone size: -; V gene: TRBV10-3; J gene: TRBJ2-7; CDR3 DNA: TGTGCCATCAGGGCTGGGGGGTCTTACGAGCAGTACTTC; CDR3 protein: CAIRAGGSYEQYF
D gene: -; clone size: once; V gene: TRBV5-1; J gene: TRBJ2-1; CDR3 DNA: TGCGCCAGCAGCTTATATAACAATGAGCAGTTCTTC; CDR3 protein: CASSLYNNEQFF
D gene: -; clone size: once; V gene: TRBV7-2; J gene: TRBJ2-5; CDR3 DNA: TGTGCCAGCAGCTCGGGCGAGGGTAGGGGAGAGACCCAGTACTTC; CDR3 protein: CASSSGEGRGETQYF
D gene: -; clone size: -; V gene: TRBV19; J gene: TRBJ2-1; CDR3 DNA: TGTGCCTCTCGTGTGGAGGATGCTTACAATGAGCAGTTCTTC; CDR3 protein: CASRVEDAYNEQFF
D gene: -; clone size: -; V gene: TRBV5-1; J gene: TRBJ2-7; CDR3 DNA: TGCGCCAGCAGCTTGGAGGCGACACAAAAGATCGGGTACTTC; CDR3 protein: CASSLEATQKIGYF
D gene: -; clone size: -; V gene: TRBV7-2; J gene: TRBJ2-3; CDR3 DNA: TGTGCCAGCAGTTATATGGGGAATACGCAGTATTTT; CDR3 protein: CASSYMGNTQYF
D gene: TRBD1; clone size: few; V gene: TRBV19; J gene: TRBJ1-2; CDR3 DNA: TGTGCCAGTAGCGGACAGGGCGATGGCTACACCTTC; CDR3 protein: CASSGQGDGYTF
D gene: TRBD1; clone size: -; V gene: TRBV5-1; J gene: TRBJ2-1; CDR3 DNA: TGCGCCAGCAGCGGCAGGACAGGGAGCAATGAGCAGTTCTTC; CDR3 protein: CASSGRTGSNEQFF
D gene: TRBD2; clone size: once; V gene: TRBV11-2; J gene: TRBJ2-3; CDR3 DNA: TGTGCCAGCAGTAAACAGCAAACTAGCGTGGGTGTCACACAGATAACGCAGTATTTT; CDR3 protein: CASSKQQTSVGVTQITQYF
D gene: -; clone size: -; V gene: TRBV5-3; J gene: TRBJ2-3; CDR3 DNA: TGTGCCAAACAGGGTTCGGGATGGACAGATACGCAGTATTTT; CDR3 protein: CAKQGSGWTDTQYF
D gene: -; clone size: -; V gene: TRBV28; J gene: TRBJ1-2; CDR3 DNA: TGTGCCAGCAGTGCGGCCCCCTATGGCTACACCTTC; CDR3 protein: CASSAAPYGYTF
D gene: -; clone size: -; V gene: TRBV28; J gene: TRBJ2-5; CDR3 DNA: TGTGCCAGCGGGCCACCCCAAGAGACCCAGTACTTC; CDR3 protein: CASGPPQETQYF
D gene: -; clone size: -; V gene: TRBV6-4; J gene: TRBJ1-5; CDR3 DNA: TGTGCCAGCAGCCTTACAGAGAATCAGCCCCAGCATTTT; CDR3 protein: CASSLTENQPQHF
D gene: -; clone size: -; V gene: TRBV29-1; J gene: TRBJ2-1; CDR3 DNA: TGCAGCGCCCTGACATACCCTTACAATGAGCAGTTCTTC; CDR3 protein: CSALTYPYNEQFF
D gene: -; clone size: few; V gene: TRBV6-5; J gene: TRBJ2-3; CDR3 DNA: TGTGCCAGCAGGCGACAGAGCACAGATACGCAGTATTTT; CDR3 protein: CASRRQSTDTQYF
D gene: TRBD1; clone size: -; V gene: TRBV30; J gene: TRBJ2-5; CDR3 DNA: TGTGCCTGGACGACAGGGGGTCAAGAGACCCAGTACTTC; CDR3 protein: CAWTTGGQETQYF
D gene: TRBD1; clone size: -; V gene: TRBV19; J gene: TRBJ1-1; CDR3 DNA: TGTGCCAGTAGTAACCGGGACAGGTTGAACACTGAAGCTTTCTTT; CDR3 protein: CASSNRDRLNTEAFF
D gene: -; clone size: -; V gene: TRBV29-1; J gene: TRBJ1-2; CDR3 DNA: TGCAGCGTTCGGGACACCGGTAATGAGGGCTACACCTTC; CDR3 protein: CSVRDTGNEGYTF
D gene: -; clone size: -; V gene: TRBV4-1; J gene: TRBJ2-3; CDR3 DNA: TGCGCCAGCAGCCAAGAGTGGTCAGATACGCAGTATTTT; CDR3 protein: CASSQEWSDTQYF
D gene: -; clone size: -; V gene: TRBV18; J gene: TRBJ2-1; CDR3 DNA: TGTGCCAGCTCACAAGACAATGAGCAGTTCTTC; CDR3 protein: CASSQDNEQFF
D gene: -; clone size: -; V gene: TRBV28; J gene: TRBJ1-1; CDR3 DNA: TGTGCCAGCAGTCCCCCACAGAGCACTGAAGCTTTCTTT; CDR3 protein: CASSPPQSTEAFF
D gene: -; clone size: -; V gene: TRBV5-1; J gene: TRBJ1-1; CDR3 DNA: TGCGCCAGCAGCTTTCGACAGAACACTGAAGCTTTCTTT; CDR3 protein: CASSFRQNTEAFF
D gene: TRBD1; clone size: -; V gene: TRBV7-9; J gene: TRBJ2-4; CDR3 DNA: TGTGCCAGCAGCTTAAGTGGGACAGGGAACGCCAAAAACATTCAGTACTTC; CDR3 protein: CASSLSGTGNAKNIQYF
D gene: -; clone size: -; V gene: TRBV7-9; J gene: TRBJ2-1; CDR3 DNA: TGTGCCAGCAGCTTGGCGAGACAGACCTACAATGAGCAGTTCTTC; CDR3 protein: CASSLARQTYNEQFF
D gene: -; clone size: -; V gene: TRBV5-1; J gene: TRBJ2-3; CDR3 DNA: TGCGCCAGCAGCCAGGGCGACACAGATACGCAGTATTTT; CDR3 protein: CASSQGDTDTQYF
D gene: TRBD2; clone size: -; V gene: TRBV7-3; J gene: TRBJ2-2; CDR3 DNA: TGTGCCAGCAGCTTAACAGCGGGAGTACTTAACACCGGGGAGCTGTTTTTT; CDR3 protein: CASSLTAGVLNTGELFF
D gene: -; clone size: -; V gene: TRBV28; J gene: TRBJ2-6; CDR3 DNA: TGTGCCAGCAGTTCTGGACAGAGGTACTCTGGGGCCAACGTCCTGACTTTC; CDR3 protein: CASSSGQRYSGANVLTF
D gene: TRBD2; clone size: -; V gene: TRBV18; J gene: TRBJ2-1; CDR3 DNA: TGTGCCAGCTCAGACGTTAGCGGGAGGGCCTTCAATGAGCAGTTCTTC; CDR3 protein: CASSDVSGRAFNEQFF
D gene: -; clone size: -; V gene: TRBV27; J gene: TRBJ2-3; CDR3 DNA: TGTGCCAGCAGTTATCGCCCCTATGGCACAGATACGCAGTATTTT; CDR3 protein: CASSYRPYGTDTQYF
D gene: TRBD2; clone size: -; V gene: TRBV28; J gene: TRBJ2-7; CDR3 DNA: TGTGCCAGCAGGCGGGGGAGGGGACTAGCGGGGGCCTACGAGCAGTACTTC; CDR3 protein: CASRRGRGLAGAYEQYF
D gene: TRBD1; clone size: -; V gene: TRBV9; J gene: TRBJ1-6; CDR3 DNA: TGTGCCAGCAGTCAGACAGGGTGGAATTCACCCCTCCACTTT; CDR3 protein: CASSQTGWNSPLHF
D gene: -; clone size: -; V gene: TRBV18; J gene: TRBJ1-1; CDR3 DNA: TGTGCCAGTTTAGGGCAGCCGAACACTGAAGCTTTCTTT; CDR3 protein: CASLGQPNTEAFF
D gene: -; clone size: -; V gene: TRBV27; J gene: TRBJ2-7; CDR3 DNA: TGTGCCAGCAGCTCCGTCGGGTCCCACGAGCAGTACTTC; CDR3 protein: CASSSVGSHEQYF
D gene: -; clone size: -; V gene: TRBV19; J gene: TRBJ1-5; CDR3 DNA: TGTGCCAGTAGTATTGCCGGGGGGGCAAGGGGTCAGCCCCAGCATTTT; CDR3 protein: CASSIAGGARGQPQHF
D gene: TRBD2; clone size: -; V gene: TRBV28; J gene: TRBJ2-6; CDR3 DNA: TGTGCCAGCAGTAGCGGACTAGCGGGATACGGCCCTCTCTCTGGGGCCAACGTCCTGACTTTC; CDR3 protein: CASSSGLAGYGPLSGANVLTF
D gene: TRBD2; clone size: -; V gene: TRBV5-1; J gene: TRBJ2-5; CDR3 DNA: TGCGCCAGCAGCTTGACTAGCGGGACCCAAGAGACCCAGTACTTC; CDR3 protein: CASSLTSGTQETQYF
D gene: -; clone size: -; V gene: TRBV10-3; J gene: TRBJ1-2; CDR3 DNA: TGTGCCATCACCCCTGGCGACTATGGCTACACCTTC; CDR3 protein: CAITPGDYGYTF
D gene: -; clone size: once; V gene: TRBV30; J gene: TRBJ1-2; CDR3 DNA: TGTGCCTGGAGTGTTGGTCAGGGTCCCTATGGCTACACCTTC; CDR3 protein: CAWSVGQGPYGYTF
D gene: -; clone size: -; V gene: TRBV30; J gene: TRBJ1-2; CDR3 DNA: TGTGCCTACCCGGGGGCCAGCTATGGCTACACCTTC; CDR3 protein: CAYPGASYGYTF